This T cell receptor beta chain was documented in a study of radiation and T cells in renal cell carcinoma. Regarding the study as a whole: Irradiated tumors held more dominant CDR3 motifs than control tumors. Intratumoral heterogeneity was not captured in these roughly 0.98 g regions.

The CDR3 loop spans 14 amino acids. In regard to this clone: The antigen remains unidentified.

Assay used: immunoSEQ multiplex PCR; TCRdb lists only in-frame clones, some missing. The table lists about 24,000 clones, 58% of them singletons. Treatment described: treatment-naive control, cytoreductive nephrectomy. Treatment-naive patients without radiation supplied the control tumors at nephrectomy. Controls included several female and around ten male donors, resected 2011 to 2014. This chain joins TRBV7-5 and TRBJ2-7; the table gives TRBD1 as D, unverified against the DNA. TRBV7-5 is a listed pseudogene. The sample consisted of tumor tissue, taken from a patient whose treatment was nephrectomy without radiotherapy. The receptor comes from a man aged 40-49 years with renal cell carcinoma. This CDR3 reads CARREGEDVYEQYV. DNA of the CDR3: TGTGCCAGACGAGAGGGGGAAGACGTTTACGAGCAGTACGTC.